These 29 T cell receptor beta chains share one sample of origin, sequenced in a study of Ad26.COV2.S vaccination and SARS-CoV-2 variants. Treatment noted: some 20 received Ad26.COV2.S at low or high dose, single or two shots; about five received placebo; per-sample allocation not given. Samples were taken on day 63 after the first vaccine or placebo injection. TCRdb's table, derived via immunoSEQ multiplex PCR, lists solely in-frame clones and lacks some. The sample includes around 500,000 clones, about 88% of them seen just once. This specimen consisted of peripheral blood, obtained in a trial of Ad26.COV2.S vaccine versus placebo. The receptor set was obtained from a person between 18 and 60 years old who received the Ad26.COV2.S COVID-19 vaccine or a placebo.

The rearrangement uses TRBV15 and TRBJ1-4; no reliable D call. The germline V gene encodes CDR1 LNHNV and CDR2 YYDKDF (reference sequence). There are 16 residues in the CDR3. The V gene lost 2 bases and the J gene lost 4 bases, with 14 bases spanning the gap. In DNA, the CDR3 is TGTGCCACCAGCAGACACCGGGCAGATAGTAATGAAAAACTGTTTTTT. Translating gives CATSRHRADSNEKLFF.

In nucleotides, the CDR3 is TGTGCCAGCAGTTCGACAGGGGGGCCACTCAATCAGCCCCAGCATTTT. It encodes CASSSTGGPLNQPQHF. The chain has TRBV27 and TRBJ1-5; 9 bases map to TRBD1. There are 16 residues in the CDR3. The trim removed 4 bases at V and 3 bases at J, leaving 7 bases unmatched. Germline-derived CDR1 and CDR2 are MNHEY and SMNVEV (reference sequence).

A single count supports this clone. The chain is built from TRBV5-6 and TRBJ1-1; no definite D call. Germline V gene lookup returns CDR1 SGHDT and CDR2 YYEEEE. There are 13 residues in the CDR3. With 2 bases removed from V and 10 bases from J, the gap between germline ends came to 15 bases. The CDR3: CASSFFSGMLAFF. The CDR3 nucleotides read TGTGCCAGCAGCTTTTTCTCCGGGATGTTAGCTTTCTTT.

The chain combines TRBV10-3 with TRBJ1-6, with D unresolved. The CDR3 runs to 15 residues. Germline assignment: CDR1 ENHRY and CDR2 SYGVKD. V was cut by 2 bases and J by 7 bases, with 12 bases left in between. CDR3 amino acids: CAISEKTADNSPLHF. CDR3 coding DNA: TGTGCCATCAGTGAGAAAACAGCAGACAATTCACCCCTCCACTTT.

J is TRBJ2-1 and V is TRBV27; 14 nucleotides agree with TRBD2. Germline lookup yields CDR1 MNHEY and CDR2 SMNVEV (reference sequence). Germline trimming cut 2 bases from V and 7 bases from J; bases unmatched to any gene: 1. The CDR3 is 15 amino acids. The DNA of the CDR3 is TGTGCCAGCAGTTTAGGGACTAGCGGGAGTAATGAGCAGTTCTTC. This codes for CASSLGTSGSNEQFF.

The chain recombines TRBV19 with TRBJ1-1; D uncertain. The CDR3 contains 13 residues. Trimming pared 6 bases from V and 6 bases from J, leaving 14 bases between. The germline CDR1 and CDR2 sequences are LNHDA and SQIVND (reference sequence). The CDR3 DNA follows: TGTGCCAGTAGCAGGCATCCCAAGGCTGAAGCTTTCTTT. Protein sequence: CASSRHPKAEAFF.

CDR3: CASSPTGWGSGYTF. The CDR3, as DNA: TGTGCCAGCAGCCCGACAGGGTGGGGGTCGGGCTACACCTTC. The V call is TRBV3-1 (or the pseudogene TRBV3-2), the J call TRBJ1-2; 7 bases are a match to TRBD1. This CDR3 comprises 14 residues. CDR1 LGHDT and CDR2 YNNKEL come from the germline V gene (reference sequence). The trim removed 4 bases at V and 8 bases at J, leaving 10 bases unmatched.

This chain uses TRBV5-5 with TRBJ2-3; tentative D call: TRBD2 (6 bases). CDR1 SGHKS and CDR2 YYEKEE come from the germline V gene (reference sequence). The CDR3 is made up of 17 amino acids. Trimming removed 1 base at V and 1 base at J, with 16 bases between. The CDR3 DNA follows: TGTGCCAGCAGCTTGAGGGCGGGAAGCGGACGCACAGATACGCAGTATTTT. Translation gives CASSLRAGSGRTDTQYF.

The chain recombines TRBV5-4 with TRBJ2-3; D remains ambiguous. V shed 0 bases and J shed 4 bases, with 12 bases lying between them. CDR1 is SGHNT, CDR2 YYREEE, per germline (reference sequence). CDR3 length: 15 residues. The CDR3 loop is CASSLALESADTQYF. DNA of the CDR3: TGTGCCAGCAGCTTGGCCTTAGAAAGCGCAGATACGCAGTATTTT. The full variable domain, with the rest looked up from reference TRBV5-4 and TRBJ2-3, is ETGVTQSPTHLIKTRGQQVTLRCSSQSGHNTVSWYQQALGQGPQFIFQYYREEENGRGNFPPRFSGLQFPNYSSELNVNALELDDSALYLCASSLALESADTQYFGPGTRLTVL.

The chain has TRBV27 and TRBJ1-6, with TRBD1 matching 7 bases. Trimming cost V 3 bases and J 7 bases; bases outside gene matches: 6. Germline V gene data show CDR1 as MNHEY and CDR2 as SMNVEV (reference sequence). This CDR3 is built from 15 residues. The CDR3 loop is CASSLTGQKNSPLHF. CDR3 bases: TGTGCCAGCAGTTTGACGGGACAGAAGAATTCACCCCTCCACTTT.

The V call is TRBV7-3, the J call TRBJ1-1, with D unclear. Trimming removed 2 bases from V and 1 base from J, with 8 bases in between. The germline V gene has CDR1 SGHTA and CDR2 FQGTGA. This CDR3 has 14 residues. CDR3 amino acids: CASSLYNGNTEAFF. The CDR3 DNA reads as TGTGCCAGCAGCTTATATAACGGGAACACTGAAGCTTTCTTT.

This chain joins TRBV2 and TRBJ1-4; D might be TRBD1 (5 bases). V dropped 4 bases and J dropped 5 bases, with 17 bases sitting between them. This CDR3 spans 16 amino acids. The germline V gene has CDR1 SNHLY and CDR2 FYNNEI. CDR3 nucleotide sequence: TGTGCCAGCAGTGGTCTATGGTCAGGGAACAATGAAAAACTGTTTTTT. Translating gives CASSGLWSGNNEKLFF.

This chain uses TRBV19 with TRBJ2-1; 11 bases are shared with TRBD2. The CDR3 sequence is 14 residues long. CDR1 is LNHDA, CDR2 SQIVND, per germline (reference sequence). The J segment lost 8 bases and the V segment lost 3 bases, leaving 3 bases of the junction unmatched. DNA of the CDR3: TGTGCCAGTAGTATTAGCGGGGGGGTCTATGAGCAGTTCTTC. Translated, it gives CASSISGGVYEQFF. Looking up the rest from reference TRBV19 and TRBJ2-1 gives the full variable domain: DGGITQSPKYLFRKEGQNVTLSCEQNLNHDAMYWYRQDPGQGLRLIYYSQIVNDFQKGDIAEGYSVSREKKESFPLTVTSAQKNPTAFYLCASSISGGVYEQFFGPGTRLTVL.

CDR3 loop: CASSLAALHYGYTF. CDR3 nucleotide sequence: TGTGCCAGCAGCTTGGCAGCGTTACACTATGGCTACACCTTC. The V gene is TRBV7-9, the J gene TRBJ1-2; D unresolved. Germline CDR1 is SEHNR and CDR2 is FQNEAQ (reference sequence). This CDR3 region has 14 residues. The ends were cut back, 3 bases at V and 3 bases at J, with 11 bases in the middle.

The rearrangement joins TRBV6-5 to TRBJ2-3, with D maybe TRBD1 (6 bases). Germline values: CDR1 MNHEY, CDR2 SVGAGI. V lost 4 bases and J 4 bases, leaving 12 bases between the germline ends. The CDR3 is 14 residues long. Here the CDR3 reads CASSFGGPSDTQYF. The CDR3 coding sequence is TGTGCCAGCAGTTTTGGGGGCCCCTCAGATACGCAGTATTTT.

Regarding this clone: This same CDR3 is encoded by further DNA sequences in the sample. The chain couples TRBV7-9 to TRBJ1-2; D may be TRBD1 (5 bases). Germline assignment: CDR1 SEHNR and CDR2 FQNEAQ (reference sequence). The CDR3 is 13 residues long. Trimming took 1 base from V and 2 from J, leaving 5 bases between them. The CDR3 sequence is CASSLGGNYGYTF. In DNA, the CDR3 is TGTGCCAGCAGCTTAGGGGGGAACTATGGCTACACCTTC. Based on the CDR3 plus reference TRBV7-9 and TRBJ1-2, the full variable domain is DTGVSQNPRHKITKRGQNVTFRCDPISEHNRLYWYRQTLGQGPEFLTYFQNEAQLEKSRLLSDRFSAERPKGSFSTLEIQRTEQGDSAMYLCASSLGGNYGYTFGSGTRLTVV.

The chain combines TRBV7-6 with TRBJ1-1; weak D call: TRBD1 (5 bases). The CDR3 sequence is 14 residues long. Trimming left V 1 base short and J 10 bases short, with 16 bases between. Per germline, CDR1 SGHVS and CDR2 FNYEAQ. The CDR3 reads CASSLVGENSLAFF. DNA of the CDR3: TGTGCCAGCAGCTTAGTAGGGGAGAATAGTTTAGCTTTCTTT.

This sequence joins TRBV18 and TRBJ2-7; D may be TRBD1 (7 bases). The germline V gene has CDR1 KGHSH and CDR2 LQKENI. V lost 6 bases to trimming and J lost 2 bases, with 20 bases between them. This CDR3 contains 16 residues. CDR3 bases: TGTGCCAGCTCCTCTTTGGAGGGGGCAGGAGCCTACGAGCAGTACTTC. The encoded protein is CASSSLEGAGAYEQYF. Drawing the rest from reference TRBV18 and TRBJ2-7, the complete variable domain is NAGVMQNPRHLVRRRGQEARLRCSPMKGHSHVYWYRQLPEEGLKFMVYLQKENIIDESGMPKERFSAEFPKEGPSILRIQQVVRGDSAAYFCASSSLEGAGAYEQYFGPGTRLTVT.

This chain uses TRBV3-1 (or the pseudogene TRBV3-2) with TRBJ2-3; 11 bases map to TRBD2. The germline CDR1 and CDR2 sequences are LGHDT and YNNKEL (reference sequence). Trimming removed 4 bases from V and 5 bases from J; junction bases left unmatched: 5. The CDR3 has 15 residues. CDR3 DNA: TGTGCCAGCAGCCCGCTAGCGGGGGGACTAGATACGCAGTATTTT. It encodes CASSPLAGGLDTQYF.

This chain uses TRBV7-2 with TRBJ1-1; maybe TRBD1 (6 bases). The CDR3 is made up of 16 amino acids. Germline V lookup: CDR1 SGHTA, CDR2 FQGNSA. V was cut by 2 bases and J by 7 bases, with 20 bases left in between. The CDR3 region is CASSLISFRQDYEAFF. The CDR3 bases are TGTGCCAGCAGCTTAATCTCTTTCCGACAGGACTATGAAGCTTTCTTT.

The table lists this clone with a count of one. V gene TRBV28 combines with J gene TRBJ1-1; D may be TRBD1 (6 bases). The ends were cut back, 11 bases at V and 0 bases at J, with 10 bases in the middle. Per germline, CDR1 MDHEN and CDR2 SYDVKM. This CDR3 is 12 amino acids long. As DNA, the CDR3 is TGTGCCCTGCAGGGGTTGAACACTGAAGCTTTCTTT. Its translation: CALQGLNTEAFF.

The CDR3 DNA sequence: TGCGCCAGCAGCCAATTAACGCTAGCGGGAGTTTCAGGGCAGTTCTTC. Amino acid sequence: CASSQLTLAGVSGQFF. V is TRBV4-1 and J is TRBJ2-1; 10 bases align to TRBD2. CDR3 length: 16 residues. Germline trimming cut 2 bases from V and 12 bases from J; bases unmatched to any gene: 13. Germline CDR1 and CDR2: MGHRA and YSYEKL.

J is TRBJ1-1 and V is TRBV7-8; D gene unclear. This CDR3 has 13 residues. Trimming removed 1 base from V and 1 base from J, with 4 bases in between. The germline CDR1 and CDR2 sequences are SGHVS and FQNEAQ. CDR3 DNA sequence: TGTGCCAGCAGCTTAGTGCAGAACACTGAAGCTTTCTTT. Its translation is CASSLVQNTEAFF.

The chain recombines TRBV2 with TRBJ1-6; 9 bases line up with TRBD1. This CDR3 has 13 residues. V lost 11 bases to trimming and J lost 5 bases; unmatched junction nucleotides: 4. Germline V gene sequence: CDR1 SNHLY, CDR2 FYNNEI. For the CDR3, the DNA is TGTGCCGGGACAGGGAGGGATAATTCACCCCTCCACTTT. This encodes CAGTGRDNSPLHF.

The genes are TRBV19 and TRBJ2-7; 10 nucleotides align to TRBD2. Germline V gives CDR1 LNHDA, CDR2 SQIVND (reference sequence). CDR3 length: 17 residues. Trimming removed 3 bases from V and 2 bases from J; junction bases left unmatched: 10. This CDR3 is CASSMAGTSVGTYEQYF. The CDR3 bases are TGTGCCAGTAGTATGGCCGGGACTAGCGTAGGGACCTACGAGCAGTACTTC.

V is TRBV6-5 and J is TRBJ1-1; 9 bases are shared with TRBD1. Germline CDR1 is MNHEY and CDR2 is SVGAGI. CDR3 length: 16 amino acids. J lost 1 base, V lost 1 base, and 4 bases had no gene match. The CDR3, as DNA: TGTGCCAGCAGTTACTTGGGGGGACAGGGGAACACTGAAGCTTTCTTT. It translates to CASSYLGGQGNTEAFF.

This clone has only one observation. The chain combines TRBV20-1 with TRBJ2-7; the match to TRBD2 covers 12 bases. The CDR3 is made up of 15 amino acids. The germline CDR1 and CDR2 sequences are DFQATT and SNEGSKA (reference sequence). After removal of 3 bases from V and 4 bases from J, the junction contained 7 bases not matched to a gene. CDR3 sequence: CSASSPSGRGYEQYF. DNA of the CDR3: TGCAGTGCTAGTTCTCCTAGCGGGAGGGGGTACGAGCAGTACTTC.

The J gene is TRBJ1-2, the V gene TRBV2, with D possibly TRBD1 on 5 matching bases. The CDR3 consists of 13 residues. The germline V gene encodes CDR1 SNHLY and CDR2 FYNNEI. Trimming stripped 8 bases from V and 6 bases from J, with 16 bases between. CDR3 DNA: TGTGCCAGCCGGACCCAGGGAGTGCATGGCTACACCTTC. It codes for CASRTQGVHGYTF.

The chain is built from TRBV4-1 and TRBJ2-1, with 14 nucleotides matching TRBD2. Germline CDR1 and CDR2: MGHRA and YSYEKL. The CDR3 runs 22 residues. Losses at the gene ends were 0 bases for V and 3 bases for J; bases not matched to a gene: 16. CDR3 amino acids: CASSQDETRGLAGGTNYNEQFF. The CDR3, as DNA: TGCGCCAGCAGCCAAGACGAAACTCGAGGACTAGCGGGAGGTACCAACTACAATGAGCAGTTCTTC.